Detailed here is one T cell receptor (beta chain). Antigen unknown. V lost 2 bases, J lost 4 bases, and 5 bases stayed unmatched. The CDR3 runs to 15 residues. Germline values: CDR1 MDHEN, CDR2 SYDVKM. According to the study, TCR beta libraries were built with iRepertoire HTBI primers and CDR3-region Arm-PCR. A single record per CDR3 protein comes from TCRdb applying MiXCR to the multiplex PCR reads. The data contain roughly 700,000 distinct CDR3 sequences, about 32% of them singletons. Stated time point: persistent/refractory GD, antithyroid drugs over 5 years with positive TRAb. The TCR library was prepared using RNA isolated from PBMCs. EDTA tubes collected 7.5 to 9 milliliters of peripheral blood. The data stem from a study of regulatory T cells in long-lasting Graves disease. Regarding the study as a whole: TRBV28, TRBJ1-2 and TRBJ2-5 emerged as the favored segments in persistent disease. Having few samples may have compromised the accuracy. Persistent patients shared more public clonotypes (approximately 2,700) than newly diagnosed patients (approximately 1,000).

The specimen was peripheral blood mononuclear cells (PBMCs), collected when the disease was refractory, from a patient treated with antithyroid drugs. V gene TRBV28 combines with J gene TRBJ2-3, with 8 bases fitting TRBD2. The source is a female donor with Graves disease. This CDR3 is CASSLERERADTQYF. CDR3 DNA: TGTGCCAGCAGTTTAGAGCGGGAGAGGGCAGATACGCAGTATTTT.